This entry concerns a single T cell receptor beta chain. The entry originates in a study of blood T cell repertoires in COVID-19. Study as a whole: Sites across the United States, Italy and Spain contributed samples from acute and convalescent COVID-19. T cells, B-cell-depleted T cells, or PBMCs supplied cDNA or gDNA.

Data came from immunoSEQ multiplex PCR; TCRdb stores just in-frame clones and leaves some out. The sample yields about 300,000 clones, 85% seen once. Germline V gene lookup returns CDR1 MDHEN and CDR2 SYDVKM. The CDR3 totals 16 residues. Trimming at V came to 6 bases and at J to 4 bases, leaving 10 bases not matched to a gene. Material for sequencing was peripheral blood. The sequence was collected from a human donor in a cohort sampled during active COVID-19. This chain links TRBV28 with TRBJ2-1; 9 nucleotides agree with TRBD2. The CDR3 loop reads CASSLPGTSLYNEQFF. As DNA, the CDR3 is TGTGCCAGCAGCCTCCCCGGGACTAGCTTGTACAATGAGCAGTTCTTC.